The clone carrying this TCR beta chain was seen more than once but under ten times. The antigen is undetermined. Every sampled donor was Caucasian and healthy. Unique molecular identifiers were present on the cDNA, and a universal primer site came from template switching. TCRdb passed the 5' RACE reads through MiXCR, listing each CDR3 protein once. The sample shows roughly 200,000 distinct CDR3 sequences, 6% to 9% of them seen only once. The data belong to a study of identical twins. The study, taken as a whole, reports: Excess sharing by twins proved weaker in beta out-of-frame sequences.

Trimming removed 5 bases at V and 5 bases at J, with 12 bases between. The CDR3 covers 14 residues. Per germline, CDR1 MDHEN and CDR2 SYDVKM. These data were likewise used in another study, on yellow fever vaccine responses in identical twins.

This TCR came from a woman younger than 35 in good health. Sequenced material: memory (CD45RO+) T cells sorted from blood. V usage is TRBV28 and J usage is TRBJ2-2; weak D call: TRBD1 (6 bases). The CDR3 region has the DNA TGTGCCAGCAGTCCTCCCCAGGGGACCGGGGAGCTGTTTTTT. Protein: CASSPPQGTGELFF.